This TCR beta chain derives from a study of blood T cell repertoires in COVID-19 (dated by TCRdb to 2018 to 2021). In the study overall: Samples from collaborators originated in the United States, Italy and Spain and spanned both the acute and convalescent phases of COVID-19. The prospective study material was composed of cDNA or gDNA derived from T cells, B-cell-depleted T cells, or PBMCs. The dataset comprised deeply sampled blood TCRbeta repertoires from subjects exposed to, actively infected with, or recovered from COVID-19. The repertoires were released in a freely available public database intended as a resource for research on the immune response to SARS-CoV-2. Samples came from the ongoing ImmuneRACE study (first 160 participants) plus 1,254 subjects from 6 global collaborators. The sample metadata nearly always contained a de-identified subject ID, COVID-19 status, age in years and sex. Where available, HLA class I and class II types were obtained from metadata supplied by the sample provider rather than from assay-based typing.

General study outcomes and caveats: How much clinical and demographic metadata was included differed by source and by participant, and the metadata was provided uncurated.

In Seattle, one collaborating source enrolled patients while the infection was active and tracked those patients longitudinally over the course of disease. The collaborating institutions used their own protocols to collect whole blood in K2EDTA tubes. Collaborator samples were shipped for TCRbeta analysis as frozen whole blood, isolated PBMCs, or DNA extracted from either sample type. The immunoSEQ Assay, a bias-controlled multiplex PCR, was used to amplify TCRbeta CDR3 regions from genomic DNA. Processing in the source paper ran as follows. The number of nucleated cells in each sample was estimated from the amplification of reference gene primers within the assay. Sequence reads were collapsed and filtered to measure the absolute abundance of every unique TCRbeta CDR3 rearrangement. Productive Simpson clonality was computed per sample as the square root of Simpson's diversity index over productive rearrangements. TCRdb provides this immuneACCESS table in a form limited to in-frame rearrangements. Some clones are lacking; in checked studies, under half of them reflect an unresolved V gene, and why the rest are absent is not known. Clone size and V and J calls were adopted from that table, with D and trimming inferred from the DNA. This sample lists over 450,000 clones; around nine tenths were detected once. About 8% of the sample lies in the top ten.

This clone was detected once. The target of this receptor is not known. The sample holds no much larger clone one base away, and base qualities are not on file. The germline ends are 13 bases apart after V is trimmed by 8 bases and J by 9 bases. There are 11 amino acids in the CDR3, from cysteine to phenylalanine inclusive. The entry retains the CDR3 DNA only, 33 bases that are in frame from base 1. Sequenced: peripheral blood. The chain uses TRBV12-3 or TRBV12-4 and TRBJ1-1, with the D gene uncertain. The receptor was derived from a woman aged 45-60 years with COVID-19, enrolled during active disease. The DNA sequence follows: TGTGCCAGCGGTTCAGGTTTCCAAGCTTTCTTT. Protein translation: CASGSGFQAFF.